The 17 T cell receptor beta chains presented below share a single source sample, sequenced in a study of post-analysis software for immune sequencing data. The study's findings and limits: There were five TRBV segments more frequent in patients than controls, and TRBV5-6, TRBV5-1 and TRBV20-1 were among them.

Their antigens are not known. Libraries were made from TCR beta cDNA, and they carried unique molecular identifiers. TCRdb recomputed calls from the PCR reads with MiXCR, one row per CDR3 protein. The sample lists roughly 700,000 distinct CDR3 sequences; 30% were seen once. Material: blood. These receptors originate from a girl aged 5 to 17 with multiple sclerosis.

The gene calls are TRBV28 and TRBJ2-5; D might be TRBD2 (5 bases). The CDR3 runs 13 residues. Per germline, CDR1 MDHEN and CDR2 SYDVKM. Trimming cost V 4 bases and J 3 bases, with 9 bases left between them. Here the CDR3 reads CASSWRVKETQYF. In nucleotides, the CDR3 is TGTGCCAGCAGTTGGCGGGTCAAAGAGACCCAGTACTTC.

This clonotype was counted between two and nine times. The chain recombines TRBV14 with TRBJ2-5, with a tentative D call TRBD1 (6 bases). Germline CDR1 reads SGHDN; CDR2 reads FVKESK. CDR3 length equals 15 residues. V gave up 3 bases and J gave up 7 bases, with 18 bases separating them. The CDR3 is CASSHGQFGSGTQYF. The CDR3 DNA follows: TGTGCCAGCAGCCATGGACAGTTCGGCTCAGGGACCCAGTACTTC.

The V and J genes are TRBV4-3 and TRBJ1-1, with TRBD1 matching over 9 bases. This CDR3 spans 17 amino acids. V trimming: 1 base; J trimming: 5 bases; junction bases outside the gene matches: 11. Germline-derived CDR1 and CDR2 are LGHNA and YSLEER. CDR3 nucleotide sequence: TGCGCCAGCAGCCAAGGGACAGGGGTGATAGAGAGGACTGAAGCTTTCTTT. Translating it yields CASSQGTGVIERTEAFF.

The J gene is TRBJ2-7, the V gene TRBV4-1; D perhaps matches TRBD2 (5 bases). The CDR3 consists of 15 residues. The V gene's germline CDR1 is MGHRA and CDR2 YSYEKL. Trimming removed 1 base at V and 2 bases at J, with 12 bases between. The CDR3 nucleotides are TGCGCCAGCAGCCAAGCTCCCGGGAAGACCTACGAGCAGTACTTC. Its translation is CASSQAPGKTYEQYF.

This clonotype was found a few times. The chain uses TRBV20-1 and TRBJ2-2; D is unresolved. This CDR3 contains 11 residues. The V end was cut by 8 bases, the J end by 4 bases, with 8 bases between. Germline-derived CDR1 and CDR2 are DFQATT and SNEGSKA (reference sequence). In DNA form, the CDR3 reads TGCAGTACGATCGGCACCGGGGAGCTGTTTTTT. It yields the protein CSTIGTGELFF.

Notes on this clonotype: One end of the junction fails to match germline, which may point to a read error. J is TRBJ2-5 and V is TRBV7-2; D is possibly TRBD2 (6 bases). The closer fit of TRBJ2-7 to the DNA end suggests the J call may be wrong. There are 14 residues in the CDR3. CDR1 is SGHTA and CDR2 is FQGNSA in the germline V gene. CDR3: CVSSPGLPIYEQYF. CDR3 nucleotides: TGTGTCAGCAGCCCTGGACTACCGATCTACGAGCAGTACTTC.

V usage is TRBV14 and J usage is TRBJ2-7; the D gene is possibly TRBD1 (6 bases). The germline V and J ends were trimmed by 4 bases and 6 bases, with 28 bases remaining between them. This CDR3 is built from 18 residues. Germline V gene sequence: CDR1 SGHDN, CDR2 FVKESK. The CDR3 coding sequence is TGTGCCAGCAGCCCCAGTGTCTGGGGGCCAGGTAGCGCGTTCGAGCAGTACTTC. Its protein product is CASSPSVWGPGSAFEQYF.

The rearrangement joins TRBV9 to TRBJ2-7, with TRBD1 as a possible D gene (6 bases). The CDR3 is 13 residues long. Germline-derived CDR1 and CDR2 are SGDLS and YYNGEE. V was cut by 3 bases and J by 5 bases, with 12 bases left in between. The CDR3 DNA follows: TGTGCCAGCAGCGGTACAGGGATCAACGAGCAGTACTTC. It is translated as CASSGTGINEQYF.

As DNA, the CDR3 is TGTGCCAGCAGCTTAGCGGGCGGGGGCTCCTACAATGAGCAGTTCTTC. Protein product: CASSLAGGGSYNEQFF. V and J are TRBV7-2 and TRBJ2-1; 7 nucleotides align to TRBD2. This CDR3 region has 16 residues. J was trimmed by 0 bases and V by 0 bases; bases with no gene match: 2. The V gene's germline CDR1 is SGHTA and CDR2 FQGNSA.

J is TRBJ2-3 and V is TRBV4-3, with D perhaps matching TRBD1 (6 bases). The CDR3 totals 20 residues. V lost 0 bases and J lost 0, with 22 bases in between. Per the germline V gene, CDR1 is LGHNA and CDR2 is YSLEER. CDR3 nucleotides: TGCGCCAGCAGCCAAGATAGGGGGTTTGAAATTCTAACGAGCACAGATACGCAGTATTTT. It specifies CASSQDRGFEILTSTDTQYF.

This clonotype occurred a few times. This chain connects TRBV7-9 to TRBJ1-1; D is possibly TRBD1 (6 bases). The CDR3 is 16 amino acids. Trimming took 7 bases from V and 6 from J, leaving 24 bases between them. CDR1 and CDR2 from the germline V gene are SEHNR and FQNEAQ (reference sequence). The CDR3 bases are TGTGCCAGCACCGGGATGGTCGGCAGGGGTAGGGCTGAAGCTTTCTTT. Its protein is CASTGMVGRGRAEAFF.

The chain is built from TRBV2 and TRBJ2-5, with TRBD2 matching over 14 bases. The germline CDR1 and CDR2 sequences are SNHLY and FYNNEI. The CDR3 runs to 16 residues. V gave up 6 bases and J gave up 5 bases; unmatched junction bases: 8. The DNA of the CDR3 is TGTGCCAGCAGCAGACTAGCGGGAGGGCCGAGTGAGACCCAGTACTTC. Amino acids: CASSRLAGGPSETQYF.

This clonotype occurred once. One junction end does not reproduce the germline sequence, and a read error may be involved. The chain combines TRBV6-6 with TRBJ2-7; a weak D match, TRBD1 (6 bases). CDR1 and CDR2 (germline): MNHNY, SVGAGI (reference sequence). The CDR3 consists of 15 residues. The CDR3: CSSTSQGLPINEQYF. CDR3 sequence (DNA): TGTTCCAGCACCTCACAGGGTCTCCCGATCAACGAGCAGTACTTC.

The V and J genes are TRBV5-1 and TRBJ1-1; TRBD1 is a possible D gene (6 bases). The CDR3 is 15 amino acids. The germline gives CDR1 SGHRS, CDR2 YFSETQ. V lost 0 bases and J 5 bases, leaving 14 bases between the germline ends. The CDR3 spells CASSLAGGGLTEAFF. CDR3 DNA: TGCGCCAGCAGCTTGGCCGGCGGGGGGCTGACTGAAGCTTTCTTT.

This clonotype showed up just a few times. The chain's CDR3 is CSARTETSNQPQHF. The CDR3 DNA reads as TGCAGTGCGAGGACAGAGACTAGCAATCAGCCCCAGCATTTT. The V gene is TRBV20-1, the J gene TRBJ1-5; a possible D gene is TRBD1 (6 bases). The length of the CDR3 is 14 residues. Per germline, CDR1 DFQATT and CDR2 SNEGSKA (reference sequence). The ends were cut back, 6 bases at V and 0 bases at J, with 12 bases in the middle.

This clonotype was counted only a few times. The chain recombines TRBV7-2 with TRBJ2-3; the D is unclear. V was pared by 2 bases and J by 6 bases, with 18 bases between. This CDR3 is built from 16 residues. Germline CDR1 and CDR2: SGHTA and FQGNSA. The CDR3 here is CASSLRSMWADDTQYF. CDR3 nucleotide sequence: TGTGCCAGCAGCTTACGGTCGATGTGGGCCGACGATACGCAGTATTTT.

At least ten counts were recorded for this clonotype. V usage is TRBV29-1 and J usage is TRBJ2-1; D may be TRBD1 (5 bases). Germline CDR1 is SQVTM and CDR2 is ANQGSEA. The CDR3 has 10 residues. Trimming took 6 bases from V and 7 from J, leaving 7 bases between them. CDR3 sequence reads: CSVRQNEQFF. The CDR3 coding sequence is TGCAGCGTCCGACAGAATGAGCAGTTCTTC.